Reported below is one T cell receptor beta chain. Sequencing was performed with immunoSEQ multiplex PCR; in TCRdb, only in-frame clones are kept and a portion is missing. The data hold around 200,000 clones, with 85% to 90% observed a single time. The data belong to a study of blood T cell repertoires in COVID-19. The germline V gene has CDR1 MNHEY and CDR2 SVGAGI. The V gene end was trimmed by 2 bases and the J gene end by 4 bases; junction bases not matched to a gene: 6. CDR3 length equals 16 residues. J is TRBJ2-2 and V is TRBV6-5, with 8 positions matching TRBD2. This receptor was taken from a woman between 18 and 29 years old who had recovered from COVID-19. Input material: peripheral blood. The CDR3 loop reads CASSYVPGGITGELFF. Here the CDR3 DNA reads TGTGCCAGCAGTTACGTTCCGGGGGGGATCACCGGGGAGCTGTTTTTT.